This T cell receptor (beta chain) originates from a study of T cells in Graves' hyperthyroidism and ophthalmopathy. The length of the CDR3 is 12 residues. Trimming pared 6 bases from V and 4 bases from J, leaving 9 bases between. Per the germline V gene, CDR1 is MNHEY and CDR2 is SVGAGI. Using RNA transcripts as the source, TCR beta CDR3 regions were amplified. Researchers ran a first-round RT-PCR on the TCR CDR3 using the HTBI primer set. TCRdb passed the multiplex PCR reads through MiXCR, listing each CDR3 protein once. Among 600,000 to 800,000 distinct CDR3 sequences listed, 35% were seen once. The sample comprised blood. This TCR derives from a woman aged 40 to 50 with Graves' hyperthyroidism. The chain combines TRBV6-5 with TRBJ1-2; possible D gene TRBD1, 6 bases. This CDR3 is CASREQGYGYTF. For the CDR3, the DNA is TGTGCCAGCAGAGAACAGGGCTATGGCTACACCTTC.